These 24 T cell receptor beta chains came from one sample sequenced in a study of blood T cell repertoires in COVID-19. Only in-frame clones appear in the TCRdb table, and some are missing; sequencing was by immunoSEQ multiplex PCR. Of 300,000 to 350,000 clones listed, about nine tenths are singletons. Material for sequencing was PBMCs or T cells enriched from blood (not recorded which). These receptors were collected from a woman aged 30 to 39 who had been exposed to COVID-19.

The gene calls are TRBV2 and TRBJ2-7, with TRBD2 matching 14 bases. Germline-derived CDR1 and CDR2 are SNHLY and FYNNEI. This CDR3 comprises 15 residues. V dropped 4 bases and J dropped 6; count of bases not matched to a gene: 5. The chain's CDR3 is CASSAGLAGVSEQYF. In DNA form, the CDR3 reads TGTGCCAGCAGTGCGGGACTAGCGGGAGTAAGCGAGCAGTACTTC. Variable domain in full (rest from reference TRBV2 and TRBJ2-7): EPEVTQTPSHQVTQMGQEVILRCVPISNHLYFYWYRQILGQKVEFLVSFYNNEISEKSEIFDDQFSVERPDGSNFTLKIRSTKLEDSAMYFCASSAGLAGVSEQYFGPGTRLTVT.

DNA for the CDR3: TGTGCCAGCAAGACAGGGGGCGCCTATGGCTACACCTTC. This sequence encodes CASKTGGAYGYTF. The chain couples TRBV28 to TRBJ1-2; the match to TRBD1 covers 10 bases. The germline CDR1 and CDR2 sequences are MDHEN and SYDVKM. The V segment lost 7 bases and the J segment 4 bases; nucleotides outside the gene matches: 3. CDR3 length: 13 residues.

The chain links TRBV19 to TRBJ1-2; D is unclear. V was cut by 5 bases and J by 1 base, with 14 bases left in between. Germline CDR1 LNHDA, CDR2 SQIVND (reference sequence). The CDR3 loop spans 15 amino acids. The CDR3, as DNA: TGTGCCAGTAGTTCCCGGCGGGGAGATAACTATGGCTACACCTTC. This gives the protein CASSSRRGDNYGYTF. Supplemented by reference TRBV19 and TRBJ1-2, the full variable domain reads DGGITQSPKYLFRKEGQNVTLSCEQNLNHDAMYWYRQDPGQGLRLIYYSQIVNDFQKGDIAEGYSVSREKKESFPLTVTSAQKNPTAFYLCASSSRRGDNYGYTFGSGTRLTVV.

This chain joins TRBV27 and TRBJ2-3; 8 nucleotides agree with TRBD2. Germline assignment: CDR1 MNHEY and CDR2 SMNVEV (reference sequence). The CDR3 runs to 14 residues. The J segment lost 6 bases and the V segment lost 6 bases, leaving 8 bases of the junction unmatched. This CDR3 is CASSTGLVTDTQYF. CDR3 sequence (DNA): TGTGCCAGCAGCACGGGACTAGTTACGGATACGCAGTATTTT.

This clone was seen a single time. The gene calls are TRBV7-8 and TRBJ2-7, with 7 positions matching TRBD2. Germline assignment: CDR1 SGHVS and CDR2 FQNEAQ. The V gene end was trimmed by 5 bases and the J gene end by 3 bases; junction bases not matched to a gene: 22. The CDR3 has 19 amino acids. CDR3 in amino acids: CASSRAWGLPATFLYEQYF. CDR3 nucleotides: TGTGCCAGCAGCCGAGCCTGGGGACTACCGGCCACCTTCCTCTACGAGCAGTACTTC.

The gene calls are TRBV3-1 (or the pseudogene TRBV3-2) and TRBJ2-1; maybe TRBD2 (6 bases). The CDR3 totals 11 residues. Germline CDR1 reads LGHDT; CDR2 reads YNNKEL (reference sequence). Trimming shortened V by 3 bases and J by 9 bases, and 6 bases separated the two germline ends. CDR3 residues: CASSQGGEQFF. The CDR3 DNA is TGTGCCAGCAGCCAGGGGGGTGAGCAGTTCTTC.

In its sample, this clone was seen once. The chain links TRBV2 to TRBJ2-1; 7 bases line up with TRBD1. V was pared by 6 bases and J by 3 bases, with 8 bases of the junction left unmatched. The CDR3 sequence is 15 residues long. CDR1 and CDR2 from the germline V gene are SNHLY and FYNNEI. The CDR3 DNA sequence: TGTGCCAGCAGCACTACAGGGGCCCGCTACAATGAGCAGTTCTTC. This gives the protein CASSTTGARYNEQFF.

The genes are TRBV12-3 or TRBV12-4 and TRBJ2-1; D may be TRBD2 (6 bases). The CDR3 is made up of 13 amino acids. The V and J ends lost 2 bases and 10 bases respectively, with 12 bases between them. CDR3 in amino acids: CASSLFVGGEQFF. The CDR3 DNA follows: TGTGCCAGCAGTTTATTTGTCGGGGGAGAGCAGTTCTTC.

The chain joins TRBV3-1 (or the pseudogene TRBV3-2) to TRBJ1-1, with 11 bases identical to TRBD1. With 4 bases clipped from V and 5 bases from J, the junction kept 12 bases outside the gene matches. CDR3 length: 17 residues. CDR1 is LGHDT and CDR2 is YNNKEL in the germline V gene (reference sequence). CDR3 amino acids: CASSLGYPGQGGTEAFF. The CDR3 DNA is TGTGCCAGCAGCCTCGGCTACCCGGGACAGGGGGGAACTGAAGCTTTCTTT.

The V gene is TRBV29-1, the J gene TRBJ2-1; 8 bases match TRBD2. V shed 7 bases and J 7 bases; nucleotides not matched to a gene: 9. CDR3 length: 13 residues. Germline CDR1 SQVTM, CDR2 ANQGSEA. CDR3 residues: CSGPGLVGNEQFF. CDR3 DNA: TGCAGCGGACCGGGACTAGTAGGGAATGAGCAGTTCTTC.

The table lists this clone with a count of one. J is TRBJ1-2 and V is TRBV6-5, with D perhaps matching TRBD1 (6 bases). CDR1 and CDR2 from the germline V gene are MNHEY and SVGAGI. Trimming left V 0 bases short and J 6 bases short, with 11 bases between. There are 14 residues in the CDR3. CDR3 residues: CASSYSTGTHGYTF. DNA for the CDR3: TGTGCCAGCAGTTACTCGACAGGTACCCATGGCTACACCTTC.

The chain recombines TRBV9 with TRBJ1-3, with a possible D match to TRBD1 (6 bases). Germline loops: CDR1 SGDLS, CDR2 YYNGEE. Trimming took off 3 bases at V and 0 bases at J, with 10 bases between the two ends. The CDR3 has 15 amino acids. The CDR3 is CASSAGEGSGNTIYF. The CDR3 DNA is TGTGCCAGCAGCGCAGGGGAAGGCTCTGGAAACACCATATATTTT.

This chain joins TRBV5-1 and TRBJ1-1, with D maybe TRBD1 (6 bases). The CDR3 sequence is 14 residues long. Looked up from germline, CDR1 is SGHRS and CDR2 is YFSETQ. V was clipped by 4 bases and J by 1 base, with 11 bases between them. CDR3 in DNA: TGCGCCAGCAGCCCGGGACATGAGAACACTGAAGCTTTCTTT. It encodes CASSPGHENTEAFF.

V usage is TRBV4-2 and J usage is TRBJ2-7, with 11 bases that match TRBD2. CDR1 LGHNA and CDR2 YNFKEQ come from the germline V gene. The CDR3 has 15 residues. After removal of 4 bases from V and 4 bases from J, the junction contained 6 bases not matched to a gene. The CDR3 DNA reads as TGTGCCAGCAGCCCACTAGCGGGAGCGGGGTACGAGCAGTACTTC. It codes for CASSPLAGAGYEQYF.

The chain carries TRBV7-2 and TRBJ2-7; D not certain. Germline loops: CDR1 SGHTA, CDR2 FQGNSA. The CDR3 totals 15 residues. V lost 5 bases, J lost 0 bases, and 14 bases lay in between. CDR3 sequence reads: CASSHGGPSSYEQYF. CDR3 coding DNA: TGTGCCAGCAGCCACGGTGGGCCGAGCTCCTACGAGCAGTACTTC.

This chain uses TRBV7-3 with TRBJ2-1; D is ambiguous. Germline V lookup: CDR1 SGHTA, CDR2 FQGTGA. V shed 2 bases and J shed 2 bases, with 10 bases lying between them. This CDR3 comprises 15 residues. In nucleotides, the CDR3 is TGTGCCAGCAGCTTAGGTCAGGTAACCTACAATGAGCAGTTCTTC. This encodes CASSLGQVTYNEQFF.

This rearrangement joins TRBV21-1 to TRBJ1-6; the table names TRBD1, a call not compared with the DNA. TRBV21-1 is a listed pseudogene. The CDR3 extends over 15 amino acids. CDR3 sequence (DNA): TGTGCCAGCACCAGGAACCGAAGTGGTGATTCACCCCTCCACTTT. The encoded protein is CASTRNRSGDSPLHF.

V is TRBV28 and J is TRBJ2-7; maybe TRBD2 (7 bases). Trimming shortened V by 7 bases and J by 3 bases, and 19 bases separated the two germline ends. The CDR3 runs 15 residues. CDR1 and CDR2 (germline): MDHEN, SYDVKM. The DNA of the CDR3 is TGTGCCAGCACCCTCCCGGGGGGCGGGGACTACGAGCAGTACTTC. This sequence encodes CASTLPGGGDYEQYF.

J is TRBJ2-5 and V is TRBV25-1; tentatively, D is TRBD2 (6 bases). Germline V gene data show CDR1 as MGHDK and CDR2 as SYGVNS. This CDR3 has 12 amino acids. V was cut by 4 bases and J by 7 bases, with 10 bases left in between. CDR3 residues: CASSGDWATQYF. CDR3 DNA sequence: TGTGCCAGCAGTGGGGACTGGGCGACCCAGTACTTC. Full variable domain (remainder filled in from reference TRBV25-1 and TRBJ2-5): EADIYQTPRYLVIGTGKKITLECSQTMGHDKMYWYQQDPGMELHLIHYSYGVNSTEKGDLSSESTVSRIRTEHFPLTLESARPSHTSQYLCASSGDWATQYFGPGTRLLVL.

V is TRBV28 and J is TRBJ2-2; 10 nucleotides align to TRBD1. The CDR3 has 12 residues. The V and J ends lost 10 bases and 12 bases, in that order; junction bases with no gene match: 8. Germline CDR1 reads MDHEN; CDR2 reads SYDVKM. This chain's CDR3 is CATKVGQGKLFF. For the CDR3, the DNA is TGTGCCACCAAAGTGGGACAGGGGAAGCTGTTTTTT.

The V gene is TRBV6-1, the J gene TRBJ2-7; 14 nucleotides match TRBD2. The V and J ends lost 1 base and 1 base, in that order; junction bases with no gene match: 12. CDR1 and CDR2 (germline): MNHNS, SASEGT. CDR3 length: 20 amino acids. Here the CDR3 reads CASSEGSGGLAGVRSYEQYF. CDR3 bases: TGTGCCAGCAGTGAAGGTAGTGGGGGACTAGCGGGAGTGAGGTCCTACGAGCAGTACTTC.

This chain uses TRBV27 with TRBJ2-7; 7 bases are a match to TRBD2. The J segment lost 7 bases and the V segment lost 5 bases, leaving 8 bases of the junction unmatched. Germline CDR1 reads MNHEY; CDR2 reads SMNVEV (reference sequence). The CDR3 loop spans 13 amino acids. The CDR3 sequence: CASSPRTRGEQYF. The DNA for the CDR3 is TGTGCCAGCAGTCCCCGGACGCGGGGGGAGCAGTACTTC.

The chain couples TRBV19 to TRBJ1-5; D call uncertain. The V and J ends lost 7 bases and 0 bases respectively, with 10 bases between them. From germline, CDR1 is LNHDA and CDR2 SQIVND (reference sequence). The CDR3 covers 14 residues. Written as DNA, the CDR3 is TGTGCCAGTACGGGGAGGCATAGCAATCAGCCCCAGCATTTT. Protein product: CASTGRHSNQPQHF. The full variable domain, rest sourced from reference TRBV19 and TRBJ1-5, is DGGITQSPKYLFRKEGQNVTLSCEQNLNHDAMYWYRQDPGQGLRLIYYSQIVNDFQKGDIAEGYSVSREKKESFPLTVTSAQKNPTAFYLCASTGRHSNQPQHFGDGTRLSIL.

The rearrangement uses TRBV19 and TRBJ1-5, with 7 bases fitting TRBD1. After removal of 5 bases from V and 8 bases from J, the junction contained 6 bases not matched to a gene. CDR3 length: 13 residues. Germline values: CDR1 LNHDA, CDR2 SQIVND (reference sequence). The CDR3 region is CASSLTGIEPQHF. CDR3 coding DNA: TGTGCCAGTAGTCTGACAGGGATTGAGCCCCAGCATTTT.